The subject of this entry is one T cell receptor beta chain. Its cognate antigen is unknown. This record belongs to a study of shared clonotypes between healthy human individuals. Sorted-subset replicate PCR reactions were performed with about 200 ng DNA, corresponding to about 30,000 T cell genomes. In the authors' methods: ImmunoSEQ output lacked quality scores and full-length reads, limiting matched filtering. Profiling relied on immunoSEQ multiplex PCR, and the TCRdb table lists in-frame clones only, not all of them. That table furnishes V, J and clone size, whereas the DNA furnished D and trimming. The sample yields under 2,000,000 clones, about 95% seen once. Positive CCR7 selection of CD45RO-negative cells yielded the naive CD8 cells, and terminally differentiated effector memory CD45RA+ cells were excluded. The study, taken as a whole, reports: Among non-shared clonotypes, generation probabilities were lower than among those shared by all four donors.

The sample consisted of naive CD8+ T cells sorted from blood. The TCR originated in a man younger than 35 in good health.

In DNA, the CDR3 is TGTGCCACCTCATCCAGCGACGGCCAAGAGACCCAGTACTTC. Encoded protein: CATSSSDGQETQYF. The J gene is TRBJ2-5, the V gene TRBV5-5, with no clear D. Germline loops: CDR1 SGHKS, CDR2 YYEKEE (reference sequence). The CDR3 totals 14 residues. V was clipped by 9 bases and J by 1 base, with 16 bases between them.